The entry that follows covers one T cell receptor (beta chain) sequence. The CDR3 has 16 residues. The germline V gene encodes CDR1 SGHTS and CDR2 YDEGEE. V shed 2 bases and J 5 bases; nucleotides not matched to a gene: 12. These data originate in a study of blood T cell repertoires in COVID-19. Study details: Acute-phase and convalescent COVID-19 samples originated in the United States, Italy and Spain.

The repertoire was sequenced with immunoSEQ multiplex PCR; TCRdb's copy has only in-frame clones and lacks some. The sample comprises about 42,000 clones, almost 95% of which are singletons, and 8% to 10% rests with the top ten. The receptor comes from a man between 50 and 59 years old with active COVID-19. The sequencing input was peripheral blood. The chain is built from TRBV5-8 and TRBJ2-5; 7 bases match TRBD1. The CDR3 DNA follows: TGTGCCAGCAGCTTAGGGGGCTGGTCGAAGGTGGAGACCCAGTACTTC. This gives the protein CASSLGGWSKVETQYF.